The present T cell receptor (beta chain) was sequenced within a study of control samples from healthy donors and cancer patients. The CDR3 consists of 15 residues. Looked up from germline, CDR1 is LGHDT and CDR2 is YNNKEL (reference sequence). V dropped 8 bases and J dropped 2 bases, with 15 bases sitting between them. The table lists this clone with a few counts. TCRdb's copy holds only in-frame clones and misses some; the assay was immunoSEQ multiplex PCR. The sample lists fewer than 200,000 clones, about 94% seen once, with about 4% in the top ten. Sequencing input: blood. This sequence joins TRBV3-1 (or the pseudogene TRBV3-2) and TRBJ2-2; D is tentatively TRBD1 or TRBD2 (5 bases each). This clonotype was obtained from an older woman in good health. CDR3 residues: CASRGRLGNTGELFF. The CDR3 DNA is TGTGCCAGCCGGGGCCGGCTAGGCAACACCGGGGAGCTGTTTTTT.